This entry features one T cell receptor (beta chain) sequence. As yet, its antigen is unknown. Clones were read by immunoSEQ multiplex PCR, and TCRdb kept only the in-frame ones, dropping some. Among some 2,100,000 clones listed, under 95% were seen once. This CDR3 has 14 residues. V lost 5 bases, J lost 2 bases, and 11 bases lay in between. Looked up from germline, CDR1 is SEHNR and CDR2 is FQNEAQ (reference sequence). The source of the sample is a study of shared clonotypes between healthy human individuals. Study-wide points: Researchers found naive subsets generally carried larger estimated richness than memory subsets. The generation probabilities recorded for non-shared clonotypes fell below those of clonotypes shared by all four donors.

CD45RO negativity and positive selection for CCR7 defined naive CD8 cells, a population that excluded terminally differentiated effector memory CD45RA+ cells. None of the donors, who were healthy HIV-negative adults, had recently had acute infections or vaccinations. Adults of Caucasian background living in Nashville, Tennessee made up all donors. The chain links TRBV7-9 to TRBJ2-3, with no clear D. Material: naive CD8+ T cells from PBMCs. The receptor was derived from a man between 18 and 29 years old in good health. Some clones in this sample may be carry-over from other donors' samples. This chain's CDR3 is CASSPAPDTDTQYF. In nucleotides, the CDR3 is TGTGCCAGCAGCCCGGCCCCTGACACAGATACGCAGTATTTT.